This T cell receptor (beta chain) came from a study of a mutant IDH1 vaccine in newly diagnosed glioma. Turning to the study itself: Vaccinations were initiated 4-6 weeks following radiotherapy alone, or were given together with temozolomide cycles.

V gave up 8 bases and J gave up 15 bases; unmatched junction bases: 11. The CDR3 contains 13 residues. Germline V gene lookup returns CDR1 LNHNV and CDR2 YYDKDF (reference sequence). Notes on this clone: Antigen: not known.

The time point here: week 11, during vaccination. A single vaccine dose contained 300 ug of mutant IDH1 20-mer peptide, and topical imiquimod was used with it. The donors' diagnosis was new WHO grade 3 or 4 astrocytoma that was IDH1-mutant and ATRX-lost. TCRdb keeps only in-frame clones here, not all; method: immunoSEQ multiplex PCR. The table includes 120,000 or so clones, around 77% detected once. The sequenced sample was PBMCs, obtained from a glioma patient whose treatment included an IDH1 peptide vaccine. V and J are TRBV15 and TRBJ2-1; 12 bases agree with TRBD2. The receptor's source is a man between 40 and 49 years old with glioma. The CDR3 coding sequence is TGTGCCACCTCGCTAGAACTAGCGGGGGGACGGTTCTTC. Protein: CATSLELAGGRFF.